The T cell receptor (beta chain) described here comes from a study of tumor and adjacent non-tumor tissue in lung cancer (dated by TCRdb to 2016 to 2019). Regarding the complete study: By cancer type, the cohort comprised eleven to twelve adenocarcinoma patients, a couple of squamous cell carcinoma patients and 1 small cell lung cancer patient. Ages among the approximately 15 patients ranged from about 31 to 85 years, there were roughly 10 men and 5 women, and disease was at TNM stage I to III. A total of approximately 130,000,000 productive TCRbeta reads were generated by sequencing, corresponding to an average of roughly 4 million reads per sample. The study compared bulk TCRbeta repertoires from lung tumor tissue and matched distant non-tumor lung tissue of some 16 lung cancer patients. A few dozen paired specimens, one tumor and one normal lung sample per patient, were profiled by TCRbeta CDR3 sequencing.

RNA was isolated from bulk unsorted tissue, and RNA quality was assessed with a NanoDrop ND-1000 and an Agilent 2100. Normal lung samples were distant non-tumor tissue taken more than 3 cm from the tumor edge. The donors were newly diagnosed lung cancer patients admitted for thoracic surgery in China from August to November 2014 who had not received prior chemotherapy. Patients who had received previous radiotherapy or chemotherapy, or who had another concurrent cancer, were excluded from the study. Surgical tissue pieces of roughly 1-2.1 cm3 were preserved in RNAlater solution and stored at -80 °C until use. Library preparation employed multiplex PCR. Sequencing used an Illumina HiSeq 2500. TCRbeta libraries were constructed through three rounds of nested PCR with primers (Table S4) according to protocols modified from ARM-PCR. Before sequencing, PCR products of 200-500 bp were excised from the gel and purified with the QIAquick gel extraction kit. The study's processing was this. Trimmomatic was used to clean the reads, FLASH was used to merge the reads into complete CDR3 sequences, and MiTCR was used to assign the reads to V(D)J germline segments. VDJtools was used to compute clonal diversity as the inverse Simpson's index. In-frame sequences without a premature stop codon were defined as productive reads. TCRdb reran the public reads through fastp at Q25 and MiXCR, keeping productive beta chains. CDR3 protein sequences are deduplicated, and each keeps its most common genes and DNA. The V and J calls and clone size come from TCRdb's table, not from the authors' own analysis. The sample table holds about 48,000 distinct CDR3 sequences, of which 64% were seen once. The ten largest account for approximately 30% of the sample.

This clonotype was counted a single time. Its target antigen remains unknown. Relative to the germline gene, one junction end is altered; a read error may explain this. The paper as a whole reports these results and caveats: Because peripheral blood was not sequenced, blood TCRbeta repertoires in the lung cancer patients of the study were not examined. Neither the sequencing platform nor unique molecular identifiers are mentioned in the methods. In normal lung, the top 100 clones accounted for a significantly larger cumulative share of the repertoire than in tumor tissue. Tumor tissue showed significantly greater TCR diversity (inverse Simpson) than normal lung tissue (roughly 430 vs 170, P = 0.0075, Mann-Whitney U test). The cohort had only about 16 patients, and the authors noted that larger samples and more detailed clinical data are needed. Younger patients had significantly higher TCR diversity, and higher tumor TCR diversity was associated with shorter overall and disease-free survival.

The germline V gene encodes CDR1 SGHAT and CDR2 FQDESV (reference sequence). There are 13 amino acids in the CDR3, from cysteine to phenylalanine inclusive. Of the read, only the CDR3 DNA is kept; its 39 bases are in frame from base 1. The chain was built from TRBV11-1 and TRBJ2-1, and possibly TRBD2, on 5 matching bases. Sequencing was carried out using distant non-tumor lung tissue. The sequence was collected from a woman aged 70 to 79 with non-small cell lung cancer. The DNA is TGTACCAGCAACCATATCGACTCGGGGGAGCAGTTCTTC. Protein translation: CTSNHIDSGEQFF. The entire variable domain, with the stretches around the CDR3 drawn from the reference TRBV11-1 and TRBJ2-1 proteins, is EAEVAQSPRYKITEKSQAVAFWCDPISGHATLYWYRQILGQGPELLVQFQDESVVDDSQLPKDRFSAERLKGVDSTLKIQPAELGDSAMYLCTSNHIDSGEQFFGPGTRLTVL.